This T cell receptor (beta chain) was recovered during a study of T cell responses to AZD1222 COVID-19 vaccine. Background on the study: Second-dose intervals of approximately 4 or approximately 12 weeks were pooled. Study-wide findings and caveats: Spike-specific TCR breadth and depth were elevated following two AZD1222 doses. Only a handful of people who got AZD1222 tested seropositive at baseline. Donors in the cohort were predominantly white British and more often female, and clonal diversity was possibly underestimated.

After removal of 5 bases from V and 2 bases from J, the junction contained 4 bases not matched to a gene. This CDR3 is 14 amino acids long. Germline V gives CDR1 SGHNT, CDR2 YENEEA. Note on this clone: The antigen remains unidentified.

Libraries were prepared by immunoSEQ multiplex PCR; TCRdb keeps only in-frame clonotypes and omits some of them. There are 150,000 to 200,000 clones in the sample; around 92% occur only once, and about 9.3% lies in the top ten. The chain has TRBV11-3 and TRBJ2-3; TRBD2 matches 7 bases. This sequence was found in an adult in good health. The source material was peripheral blood, sampled on day 0 of AZD1222 vaccination. The DNA for the CDR3 is TGTGCCAGCAGCCAGAGCGGGAACACAGATACGCAGTATTTT. Its protein is CASSQSGNTDTQYF.